Sequencing of this T cell receptor (beta chain) was carried out in a study of beta chain features in type 1 diabetes. Findings of the study overall: Using cDNA template may skew counts toward highly expressing activated cells.

As for this clone: Antigen specificity is unknown.

Germline values: CDR1 SGHTA, CDR2 FQGNSA. This CDR3 is built from 15 residues. Between the trimmed V and J ends, which lost 1 base and 0 bases, there was a span of 9 bases. The study reverse transcribed the entire isolated RNA, so it sequenced expressed TCRB transcripts. Only in-frame clones appear in the TCRdb table, and some are missing; sequencing was by immunoSEQ multiplex PCR. This repertoire shows about 620,000 clones, about 14% found once; its top ten account for around 0.1%. The chain carries TRBV7-2 and TRBJ1-2, with unresolved D. The sequence was collected from a man between 18 and 35 years old in good health. Sequencing was carried out using naive CD4+ T cells from blood. Here the CDR3 reads CASSLDPGTNYGYTF. Here the CDR3 DNA reads TGTGCCAGCAGCTTAGACCCCGGGACTAACTATGGCTACACCTTC.